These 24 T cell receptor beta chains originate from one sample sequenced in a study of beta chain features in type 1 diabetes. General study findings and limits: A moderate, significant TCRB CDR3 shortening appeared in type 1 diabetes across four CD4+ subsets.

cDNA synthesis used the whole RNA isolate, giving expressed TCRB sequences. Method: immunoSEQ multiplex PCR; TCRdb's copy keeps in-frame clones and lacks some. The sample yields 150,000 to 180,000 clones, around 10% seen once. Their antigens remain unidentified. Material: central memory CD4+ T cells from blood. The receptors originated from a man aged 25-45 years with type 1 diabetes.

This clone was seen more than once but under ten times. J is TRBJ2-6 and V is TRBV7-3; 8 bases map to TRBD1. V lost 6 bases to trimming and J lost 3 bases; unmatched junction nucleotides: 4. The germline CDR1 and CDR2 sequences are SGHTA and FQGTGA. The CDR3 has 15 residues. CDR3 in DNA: TGTGCCAGCAGTCCAGGGGGCTTTGGGGCCAACGTCCTGACTTTC. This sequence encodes CASSPGGFGANVLTF.

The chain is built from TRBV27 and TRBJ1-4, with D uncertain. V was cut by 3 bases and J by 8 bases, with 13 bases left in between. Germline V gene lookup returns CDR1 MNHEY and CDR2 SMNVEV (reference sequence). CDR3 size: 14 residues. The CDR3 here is CASSLRYFGEKLFF. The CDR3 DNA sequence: TGTGCCAGCAGTTTGAGGTACTTTGGAGAAAAACTGTTTTTT.

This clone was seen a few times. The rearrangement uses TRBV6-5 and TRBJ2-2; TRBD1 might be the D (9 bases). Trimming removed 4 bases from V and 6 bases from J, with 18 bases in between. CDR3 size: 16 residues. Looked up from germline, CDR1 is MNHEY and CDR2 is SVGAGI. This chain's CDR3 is CASSLAGQGRSGELFF. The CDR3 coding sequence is TGTGCCAGCAGTTTAGCGGGACAGGGAAGATCCGGGGAGCTGTTTTTT.

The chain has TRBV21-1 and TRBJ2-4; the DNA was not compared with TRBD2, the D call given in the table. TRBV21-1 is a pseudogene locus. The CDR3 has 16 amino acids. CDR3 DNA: TGTGCCAGCACCTTCACTAGCGGGAGAACCAAAAACATTCAGTACTTC. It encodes CASTFTSGRTKNIQYF.

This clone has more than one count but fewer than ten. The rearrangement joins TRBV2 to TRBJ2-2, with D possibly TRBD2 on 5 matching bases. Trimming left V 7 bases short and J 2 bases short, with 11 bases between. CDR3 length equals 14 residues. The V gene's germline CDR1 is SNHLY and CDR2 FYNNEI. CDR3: CASKERPNTGELFF. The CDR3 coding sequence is TGTGCCAGCAAGGAGCGGCCCAACACCGGGGAGCTGTTTTTT.

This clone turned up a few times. CDR3 sequence: CASSETSASGELFF. CDR3 nucleotide sequence: TGTGCCAGCAGCGAGACTAGCGCGTCCGGGGAGCTGTTTTTT. The chain has TRBV7-9 and TRBJ2-2; 8 bases align to TRBD2. The CDR3 length is 14 residues. V lost 5 bases, J lost 6 bases, and 5 bases stayed unmatched. The germline gives CDR1 SEHNR, CDR2 FQNEAQ (reference sequence).

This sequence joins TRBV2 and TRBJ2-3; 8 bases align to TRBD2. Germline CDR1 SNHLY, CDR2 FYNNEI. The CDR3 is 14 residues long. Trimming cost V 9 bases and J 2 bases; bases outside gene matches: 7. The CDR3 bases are TGTGCCAGTTGCTTAGCGGGAACCACAGATACGCAGTATTTT. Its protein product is CASCLAGTTDTQYF.

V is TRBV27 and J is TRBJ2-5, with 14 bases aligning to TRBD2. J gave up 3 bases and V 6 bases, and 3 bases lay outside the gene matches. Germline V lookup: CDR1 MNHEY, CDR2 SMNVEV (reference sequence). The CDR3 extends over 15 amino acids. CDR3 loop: CASSMGLAGEETQYF. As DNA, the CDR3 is TGTGCCAGCAGCATGGGACTAGCGGGAGAAGAGACCCAGTACTTC.

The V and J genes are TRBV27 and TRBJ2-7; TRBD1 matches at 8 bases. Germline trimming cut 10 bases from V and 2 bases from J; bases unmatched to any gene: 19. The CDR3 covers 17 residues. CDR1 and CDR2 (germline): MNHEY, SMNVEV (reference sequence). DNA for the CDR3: TGTGCCACCGCATCTTTCCGGGACAGGCAAATGCCCTACGAGCAGTACTTC. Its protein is CATASFRDRQMPYEQYF.

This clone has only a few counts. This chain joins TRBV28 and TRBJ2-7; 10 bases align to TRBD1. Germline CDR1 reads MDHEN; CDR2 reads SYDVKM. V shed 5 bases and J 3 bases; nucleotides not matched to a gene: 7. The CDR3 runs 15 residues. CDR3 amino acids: CASSGTGTGVYEQYF. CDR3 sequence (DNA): TGTGCCAGCAGTGGTACCGGGACAGGGGTCTACGAGCAGTACTTC.

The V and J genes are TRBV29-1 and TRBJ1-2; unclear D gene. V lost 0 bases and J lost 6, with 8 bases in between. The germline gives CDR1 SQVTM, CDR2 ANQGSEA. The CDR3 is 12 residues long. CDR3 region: CSVEEGRDGYTF. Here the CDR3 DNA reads TGCAGCGTTGAAGAAGGGAGGGATGGCTACACCTTC.

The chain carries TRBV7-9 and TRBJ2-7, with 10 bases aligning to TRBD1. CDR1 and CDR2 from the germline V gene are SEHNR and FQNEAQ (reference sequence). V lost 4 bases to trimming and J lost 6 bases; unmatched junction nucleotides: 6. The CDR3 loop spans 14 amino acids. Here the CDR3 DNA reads TGTGCCAGCAGCTCCTGGACAGGGGGGAGCGAGCAGTACTTC. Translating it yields CASSSWTGGSEQYF.

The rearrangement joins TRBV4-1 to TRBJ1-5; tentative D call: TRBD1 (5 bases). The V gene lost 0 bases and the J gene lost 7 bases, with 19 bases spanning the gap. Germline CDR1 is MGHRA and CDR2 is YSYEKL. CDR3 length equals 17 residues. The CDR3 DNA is TGCGCCAGCAGCCAAGAATGGGGCAGGGATCACGTCCAGCCCCAGCATTTT. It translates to CASSQEWGRDHVQPQHF.

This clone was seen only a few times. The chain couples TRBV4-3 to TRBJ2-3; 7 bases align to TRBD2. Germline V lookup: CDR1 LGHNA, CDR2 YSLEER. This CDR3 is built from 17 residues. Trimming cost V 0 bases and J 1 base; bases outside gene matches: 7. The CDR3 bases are TGCGCCAGCAGCCAAGATTGGGGGGGAGCTGGCACAGATACGCAGTATTTT. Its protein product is CASSQDWGGAGTDTQYF.

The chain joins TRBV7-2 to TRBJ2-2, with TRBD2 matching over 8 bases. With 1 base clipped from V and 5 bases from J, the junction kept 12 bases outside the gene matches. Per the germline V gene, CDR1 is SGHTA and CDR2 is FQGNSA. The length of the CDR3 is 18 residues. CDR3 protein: CASSLVGLAQFGTGELFF. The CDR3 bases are TGTGCCAGCAGCTTAGTTGGACTAGCCCAATTTGGAACCGGGGAGCTGTTTTTT.

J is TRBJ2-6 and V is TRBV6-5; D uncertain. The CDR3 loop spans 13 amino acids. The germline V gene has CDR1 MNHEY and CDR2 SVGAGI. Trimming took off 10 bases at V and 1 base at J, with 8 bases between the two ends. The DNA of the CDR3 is TGTGCCATACTCGAATCTGGGGCCAACGTCCTGACTTTC. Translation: CAILESGANVLTF.

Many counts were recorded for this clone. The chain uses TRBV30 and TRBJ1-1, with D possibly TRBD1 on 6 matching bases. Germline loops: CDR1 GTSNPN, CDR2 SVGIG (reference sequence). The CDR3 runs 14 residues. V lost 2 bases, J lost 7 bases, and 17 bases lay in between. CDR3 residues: CAWSKYREKIEAFF. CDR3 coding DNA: TGTGCCTGGAGTAAATACAGGGAAAAGATTGAAGCTTTCTTT.

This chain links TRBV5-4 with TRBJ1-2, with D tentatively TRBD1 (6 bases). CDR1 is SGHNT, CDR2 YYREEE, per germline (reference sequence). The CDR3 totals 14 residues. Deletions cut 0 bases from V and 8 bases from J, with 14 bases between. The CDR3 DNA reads TGTGCCAGCAGCTTGGTAACAGGGTTAGGCGGCTACACCTTC. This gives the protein CASSLVTGLGGYTF.

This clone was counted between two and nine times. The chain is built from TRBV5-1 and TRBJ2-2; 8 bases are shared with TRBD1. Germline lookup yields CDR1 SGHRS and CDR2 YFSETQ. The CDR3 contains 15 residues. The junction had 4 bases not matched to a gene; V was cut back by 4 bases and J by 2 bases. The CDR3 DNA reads TGCGCCAGCAGCGGGGGGACAGGAAACACCGGGGAGCTGTTTTTT. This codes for CASSGGTGNTGELFF.

CDR3 amino acids: CASSQQSELGYTF. CDR3 bases: TGTGCCAGCAGCCAGCAAAGCGAACTTGGCTACACCTTC. The V call is TRBV7-9, the J call TRBJ1-2; unclear D gene. Per the germline V gene, CDR1 is SEHNR and CDR2 is FQNEAQ (reference sequence). Trimming took 5 bases from V and 7 from J, leaving 14 bases between them. The CDR3 spans 13 residues.

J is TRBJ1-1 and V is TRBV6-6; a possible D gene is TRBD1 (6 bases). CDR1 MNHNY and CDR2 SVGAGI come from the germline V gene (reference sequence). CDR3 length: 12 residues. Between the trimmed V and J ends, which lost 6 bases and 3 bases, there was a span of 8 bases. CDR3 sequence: CASRTGHTEAFF. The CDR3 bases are TGTGCCAGCAGGACAGGCCACACTGAAGCTTTCTTT.

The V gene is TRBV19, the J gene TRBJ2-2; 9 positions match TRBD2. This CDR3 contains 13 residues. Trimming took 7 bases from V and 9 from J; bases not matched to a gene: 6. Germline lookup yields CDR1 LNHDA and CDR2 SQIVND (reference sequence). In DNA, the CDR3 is TGTGCCAGTAAACGCGGGAGGGCCCGGGAGCTGTTTTTT. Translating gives CASKRGRARELFF.

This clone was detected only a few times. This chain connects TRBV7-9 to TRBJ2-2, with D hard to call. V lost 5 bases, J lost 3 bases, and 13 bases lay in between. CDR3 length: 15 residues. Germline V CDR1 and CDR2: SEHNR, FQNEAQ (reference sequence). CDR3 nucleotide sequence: TGTGCCAGCAGCCCCGGTCTTGAGGACACCGGGGAGCTGTTTTTT. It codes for CASSPGLEDTGELFF.

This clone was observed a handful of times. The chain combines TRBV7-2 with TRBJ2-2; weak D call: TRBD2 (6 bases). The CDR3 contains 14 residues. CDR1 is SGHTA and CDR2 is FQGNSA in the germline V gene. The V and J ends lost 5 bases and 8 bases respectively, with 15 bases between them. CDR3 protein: CASSPFRENGELFF. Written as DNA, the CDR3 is TGTGCCAGCAGCCCGTTCCGGGAGAATGGGGAGCTGTTTTTT.